This T cell receptor (beta chain) is drawn from a study of regulatory T cells in long-lasting Graves disease. Trimming stripped 3 bases from V and 8 bases from J, with 16 bases between. Germline V CDR1 and CDR2: LNHDA, SQIVND (reference sequence). The CDR3 is 14 residues long. Relying on iRepertoire HTBI primers and Arm-PCR of CDR3 regions, the team built TCR beta libraries. TCRdb processed the multiplex PCR reads anew with MiXCR; each CDR3 protein has one entry. The repertoire holds hundreds of thousands of distinct CDR3 sequences, roughly a sixth seen once, with roughly 25% in the top ten. Time point noted: newly diagnosed GD, antithyroid drugs for less than 3 months. Making the TCR library involved RNA that had been extracted from PBMCs. Graves' disease was diagnosed by American Thyroid Association guidelines. This clonotype was observed a few times. The same data also contributed to another study, on T cells in Graves' hyperthyroidism and ophthalmopathy. As reported in that work: Researchers defined stable Graves' hyperthyroidism as no ophthalmopathy progression within 18 months. Those patients with uncontrolled infection, other autoimmune disease, pregnancy or lactation were excluded. Clonotypes that were expanded in thyroid above 0.001 mostly appeared in blood too.

The specimen comprised peripheral blood mononuclear cells (PBMCs), sampled at new diagnosis, from a patient treated with antithyroid drugs. The genes are TRBV19 and TRBJ1-2; tentatively, D is TRBD1 (5 bases). This receptor was identified in a woman aged 40-60 years with Graves disease. DNA of the CDR3: TGTGCCAGTAGTATTTCGGGGCTGAGGAAAGGCTACACCTTC. This gives the protein CASSISGLRKGYTF.